This T cell receptor beta chain was found in a study of cytomegalovirus exposure and HLA in healthy donors. Study results and caveats: CMV serostatus was the sole immune exposure data available. Altogether, 160 or so TCR beta chains were recorded as cytomegalovirus-associated. A later examination showed that TCR association rates differed by HLA locus, with DRB1 most and HLA-C fewest.

The germline CDR1 and CDR2 sequences are SGHNT and YYREEE (reference sequence). The CDR3 contains 15 residues. V dropped 1 base and J dropped 1; count of bases not matched to a gene: 2. The study ran its PCR with 60 Vbeta and 13 Jbeta primers. The assay was immunoSEQ multiplex PCR, and TCRdb's table has in-frame clones only and misses some. The sample holds under 200,000 clones, over 65% seen once. There are a few counts of this clone. What it binds is not known. The sequenced material came from PBMCs. J is TRBJ2-3 and V is TRBV5-4; 8 bases fit TRBD1. The source is a man between 60 and 75 years old in good health and CMV-seronegative. The DNA of the CDR3 is TGTGCCAGCAGCTTGACAGGGGGTGGCACAGATACGCAGTATTTT. Amino acids: CASSLTGGGTDTQYF.